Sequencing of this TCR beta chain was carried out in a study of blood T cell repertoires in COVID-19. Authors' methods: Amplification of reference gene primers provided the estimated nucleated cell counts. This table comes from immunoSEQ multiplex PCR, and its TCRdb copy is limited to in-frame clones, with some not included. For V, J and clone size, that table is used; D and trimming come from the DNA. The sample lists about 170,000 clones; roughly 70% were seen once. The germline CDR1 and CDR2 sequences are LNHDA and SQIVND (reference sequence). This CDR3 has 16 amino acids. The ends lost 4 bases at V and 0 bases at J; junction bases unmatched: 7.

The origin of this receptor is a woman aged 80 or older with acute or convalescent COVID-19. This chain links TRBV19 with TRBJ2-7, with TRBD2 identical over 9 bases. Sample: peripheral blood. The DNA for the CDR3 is TGTGCCAGTAGTACGACCGGGACTAGCAGCTCCTACGAGCAGTACTTC. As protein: CASSTTGTSSSYEQYF.